This TCR beta chain was identified in a study of T cell responses to AZD1222 COVID-19 vaccine. About the research overall: Second doses were pooled across both intervals (about 4 or about 12 weeks). Study conclusions and caveats: Unmutated variant regions are reportedly targeted by nearly half of spike-specific TCRs. Only after the peak T cell response were repertoires sampled.

CDR1 SNHLY and CDR2 FYNNEI come from the germline V gene. With V trimmed by 7 bases and J by 5 bases, 7 bases remained unmatched. The CDR3 runs 15 residues. Method: immunoSEQ multiplex PCR; TCRdb's copy keeps in-frame clones and lacks some. The repertoire holds over 75,000 clones, with roughly 89% as singletons. With respect to this clone: The antigen is not known.

The sample here was peripheral blood, taken on day 0 of AZD1222 vaccination. The chain joins TRBV2 to TRBJ2-2, with 10 nucleotides matching TRBD2. The sequence was obtained from an adult in good health. The DNA of the CDR3 is TGTGCCAGCAAAGTGAGCGGGAGGGGGACCGGGGAGCTGTTTTTT. It encodes CASKVSGRGTGELFF.